This T cell receptor (beta chain) was identified in a study of breast tumors, draining lymph nodes, adjacent tissues. Study-wide results and caveats: The data were judged consistent with most tumor T cells coming from lymph node and expanding in tumor. Tumor TCR diversity was below lymph nodes but above nontumor tissue. Data only fit, rather than demonstrated, lymph node origin of most tumor T cells.

Between the trimmed V and J ends, which lost 8 bases and 5 bases, there was a span of 16 bases. The length of the CDR3 is 14 residues. Germline V gene lookup returns CDR1 LNHDA and CDR2 SQIVND (reference sequence). TCRdb itself ran the multiplex PCR reads through MiXCR, one entry per CDR3 protein. The data show around 150,000 distinct CDR3 sequences, with roughly 33% seen just once and about 2.5% held by the top ten. Samples came from axillary lymph nodes draining the breast cancer. This clonotype was seen at least ten times. What it recognizes is unknown. The receptor was derived from a female donor with breast cancer. Some clones in this sample may be carry-over from other donors' samples. The chain has TRBV19 and TRBJ1-5; TRBD1 might be the D (5 bases). Sequences were obtained from axillary lymph node tissue. CDR3 DNA sequence: TGTGCCAGTGGCCCGGGACCGGGATATCAGCCCCAGCATTTT. This encodes CASGPGPGYQPQHF.